What follows are 19 T cell receptor beta chains derived from one specimen sequenced in a study of blood T cells in healthy people across ages. Primers used in a second PCR of roughly 7 to 12 cycles were a sample-barcoded 5' primer and a J-beta primer mix. In TCRdb, the 5' RACE reads were re-called with MiXCR into one record per CDR3 protein. This sample yields 500,000 to 650,000 distinct CDR3 sequences, of which about 29% are seen a single time; 3.6% belongs to the top ten. The sample was also reused in another study, on T cells of mothers and their children.

The sequenced sample consisted of blood. These receptors originate from a boy under 10 years old in good health.

This clonotype was seen more than once but under ten times. The chain couples TRBV5-6 to TRBJ2-7; D possibly corresponds to TRBD1 (6 bases). The CDR3 runs 17 residues. The germline V gene has CDR1 SGHDT and CDR2 YYEEEE. V gave up 3 bases and J gave up 9 bases, with 28 bases separating them. The CDR3: CASSSTNGDKGRKTQYF. CDR3 in DNA: TGTGCCAGCAGCTCCACGAACGGGGACAAGGGGCGCAAAACGCAGTACTTC. Filled out from reference TRBV5-6 and TRBJ2-7, the complete variable domain reads DAGVTQSPTHLIKTRGQQVTLRCSPKSGHDTVSWYQQALGQGPQFIFQYYEEEERQRGNFPDRFSGHQFPNYSSELNVNALLLGDSALYLCASSSTNGDKGRKTQYFGPGTRLTVT.

The rearrangement joins TRBV7-8 to TRBJ2-5; D may be TRBD2 (6 bases). Trimming took 7 bases from V and 5 from J, leaving 23 bases between them. Germline loops: CDR1 SGHVS, CDR2 FQNEAQ. The CDR3 loop spans 16 amino acids. CDR3 in amino acids: CASTRDGRNPHETQYF. As DNA, the CDR3 is TGTGCCAGCACCCGAGACGGGAGAAACCCCCATGAGACCCAGTACTTC.

This clonotype was seen a few times. This rearrangement joins TRBV12-3 or TRBV12-4 to TRBJ2-7; 9 bases agree with TRBD1. The trim removed 6 bases at V and 5 bases at J, leaving 2 bases unmatched. CDR3 length: 12 amino acids. CDR3 in amino acids: CASRGTGNEQYF. Written as DNA, the CDR3 is TGTGCCAGCAGGGGGACAGGGAACGAGCAGTACTTC.

The chain uses TRBV19 and TRBJ1-2; the match to TRBD1 covers 8 bases. V lost 5 bases and J lost 7; bases outside the gene matches: 9. CDR1 and CDR2 from the germline V gene are LNHDA and SQIVND (reference sequence). The CDR3 is made up of 14 amino acids. The CDR3 DNA follows: TGTGCCAGTAGTCCGACCCGGACAGGGAGTGGCTACACCTTC. Residues: CASSPTRTGSGYTF.

This clonotype was found a few times. The rearrangement links TRBV9 to TRBJ2-5, with 7 bases that match TRBD1. Germline CDR1 is SGDLS and CDR2 is YYNGEE. The CDR3 is 15 amino acids. V gave up 3 bases and J gave up 1 base; unmatched junction bases: 6. CDR3 nucleotide sequence: TGTGCCAGCAGCGGACCGACAGGGTTCCAAGAGACCCAGTACTTC. Protein product: CASSGPTGFQETQYF.

The chain carries TRBV19 and TRBJ2-1; 8 bases are a match to TRBD2. From germline, CDR1 is LNHDA and CDR2 SQIVND (reference sequence). V lost 5 bases and J lost 3; bases outside the gene matches: 3. CDR3 size: 14 residues. For the CDR3, the DNA is TGTGCCAGTAGTTTAGCGGGGCACTACAATGAGCAGTTCTTC. This gives the protein CASSLAGHYNEQFF.

The J gene is TRBJ1-4, the V gene TRBV29-1, with D possibly TRBD1 on 5 matching bases. Per the germline V gene, CDR1 is SQVTM and CDR2 is ANQGSEA. V lost 2 bases, J lost 3 bases, and 10 bases lay in between. The length of the CDR3 is 14 residues. CDR3 sequence: CSVELAQANEKLFF. The CDR3 bases are TGCAGCGTTGAATTGGCACAGGCTAATGAAAAACTGTTTTTT.

This clonotype was counted between two and nine times. This chain uses TRBV30 with TRBJ2-5; possible D gene TRBD1, 6 bases. Germline assignment: CDR1 GTSNPN and CDR2 SVGIG (reference sequence). The CDR3 is 12 amino acids. V dropped 1 base and J dropped 7 bases, with 10 bases sitting between them. The CDR3 DNA is TGTGCCTGGAGTGACAGGGTCTGGACCCAGTACTTC. Amino acids: CAWSDRVWTQYF.

This clonotype was seen at least ten times. J is TRBJ2-5 and V is TRBV12-3 or TRBV12-4, with D unresolved. Trimming left V 2 bases short and J 5 bases short, with 6 bases between. The CDR3 has 12 amino acids. In DNA, the CDR3 is TGTGCCAGCAGTTTATCAAGGGAGACCCAGTACTTC. It translates to CASSLSRETQYF.

The genes are TRBV19 and TRBJ1-5; D unresolved. The germline V gene encodes CDR1 LNHDA and CDR2 SQIVND (reference sequence). The CDR3 totals 15 residues. Trimming shortened V by 3 bases and J by 1 base, and 10 bases separated the two germline ends. CDR3 coding DNA: TGTGCCAGTAGTATGTTGGGGTCCAGCAATCAGCCCCAGCATTTT. It encodes CASSMLGSSNQPQHF.

This rearrangement joins TRBV4-1 to TRBJ2-3; D is perhaps TRBD2 (5 bases). Germline V gene sequence: CDR1 MGHRA, CDR2 YSYEKL. This CDR3 contains 16 residues. V lost 3 bases and J lost 2, with 15 bases in between. The CDR3 here is CASSQTPSGLTDTQYF. The DNA of the CDR3 is TGCGCCAGCAGCCAGACTCCAAGCGGTCTCACAGATACGCAGTATTTT.

The sample holds a few counts of this clonotype. This rearrangement joins TRBV5-5 to TRBJ2-7; D may be TRBD1 or TRBD2 (6 bases each). The ends were cut back, 0 bases at V and 2 bases at J, with 21 bases in the middle. The germline V gene encodes CDR1 SGHKS and CDR2 YYEKEE (reference sequence). The CDR3 is 18 amino acids. CDR3 sequence (DNA): TGTGCCAGCAGCTTGGGAACACTCCAGGGGAGGCTTCCCTACGAGCAGTACTTC. This translates into CASSLGTLQGRLPYEQYF.

The genes are TRBV27 and TRBJ2-3, with 12 bases aligning to TRBD2. Looked up from germline, CDR1 is MNHEY and CDR2 is SMNVEV (reference sequence). The CDR3 runs to 16 residues. Trimming removed 3 bases from V and 3 bases from J; junction bases left unmatched: 4. CDR3 nucleotide sequence: TGTGCCAGCAGTTTTTTACTAGCGGGAGGAACAGATACGCAGTATTTT. Its protein is CASSFLLAGGTDTQYF.

The gene calls are TRBV7-8 and TRBJ2-2, with 14 positions matching TRBD2. This CDR3 region has 20 residues. Germline CDR1 SGHVS, CDR2 FQNEAQ. V lost 3 bases, J lost 5 bases, and 14 bases stayed unmatched. CDR3 residues: CASSFLMPGLAGVDTGELFF. The DNA for the CDR3 is TGTGCCAGCAGCTTCCTCATGCCGGGACTAGCGGGAGTGGATACCGGGGAGCTGTTTTTT.

V gene TRBV9 combines with J gene TRBJ2-5; maybe TRBD2 (6 bases). The germline V gene encodes CDR1 SGDLS and CDR2 YYNGEE. The CDR3 runs to 14 residues. Trimming cost V 4 bases and J 4 bases, with 14 bases left between them. The CDR3: CASSLSGLRETQYF. The CDR3 nucleotides are TGTGCCAGCAGCCTATCGGGACTGCGAGAGACCCAGTACTTC.

This chain uses TRBV19 with TRBJ2-5, with D perhaps matching TRBD1 or TRBD2 (6 bases each). The CDR3 spans 13 residues. The V end lost 7 bases, the J end lost 14 bases, and 23 bases lay between the germline ends. Germline CDR1 LNHDA, CDR2 SQIVND (reference sequence). The CDR3 sequence is CASNEGGSYEQYF. In nucleotides, the CDR3 is TGTGCCAGTAACGAGGGGGGCTCCTACGAGCAATACTTC. Looking up the rest from reference TRBV19 and TRBJ2-5 gives the full variable domain: DGGITQSPKYLFRKEGQNVTLSCEQNLNHDAMYWYRQDPGQGLRLIYYSQIVNDFQKGDIAEGYSVSREKKESFPLTVTSAQKNPTAFYLCASNEGGSYEQYFGPGTRLLVL.

This clonotype came up a few times. One junction end disagrees with the germline gene, perhaps due to a read error. J is TRBJ1-1 and V is TRBV10-3, with a tentative D call TRBD1 (5 bases). The CDR3 length is 14 residues. Germline V gives CDR1 ENHRY, CDR2 SYGVKD. The CDR3 reads CAISDQGGNTEAYF. The CDR3 DNA follows: TGTGCCATCAGTGACCAGGGAGGGAACACTGAAGCTTACTTT.

This clonotype turned up a few times. The V call is TRBV6-5, the J call TRBJ2-7, with TRBD2 identical over 7 bases. The CDR3 totals 13 residues. Losses at the gene ends were 5 bases for V and 5 bases for J; bases not matched to a gene: 6. Germline assignment: CDR1 MNHEY and CDR2 SVGAGI. The CDR3, as DNA: TGTGCCAGCAGTCCCGGGGAGGGGCACGAGCAGTACTTC. Translated: CASSPGEGHEQYF.

This clonotype was seen a handful of times. This rearrangement joins TRBV10-3 to TRBJ2-5; 14 nucleotides agree with TRBD2. Germline V gene sequence: CDR1 ENHRY, CDR2 SYGVKD. There are 14 residues in the CDR3. V gave up 9 bases and J gave up 6 bases; unmatched junction bases: 6. The CDR3 nucleotides read TGTGCCATTGGGACTAGCGGGGGCGAAAAGACCCAGTACTTC. It encodes CAIGTSGGEKTQYF.